Presented here are 9 T cell receptor beta chains from one specimen sequenced in a study of blood T cells in healthy people across ages. Primers used in a second PCR of about 7 to 12 cycles were a sample-barcoded 5' primer and a J-beta primer mix. TCRdb processed the 5' RACE reads anew with MiXCR; each CDR3 protein has one entry. The table records 1.5 million to 2 million distinct CDR3 sequences, less than 50% of them present only once. Sample: blood. The receptors here all came from a woman aged 40 to 50 in good health.

This rearrangement joins TRBV5-6 to TRBJ2-7, with 12 bases aligning to TRBD1. The CDR3 loop spans 22 amino acids. J gave up 0 bases and V 3 bases, and 22 bases lay outside the gene matches. Germline V gene data show CDR1 as SGHDT and CDR2 as YYEEEE. CDR3 residues: CASSSFPGQGAAAEFYSYEQYF. The CDR3 coding sequence is TGTGCCAGCAGCTCTTTTCCGGGACAGGGGGCGGCGGCGGAGTTCTACTCCTACGAGCAGTACTTC.

This clonotype was seen a handful of times. The rearrangement uses TRBV29-1 and TRBJ2-3; TRBD1 or TRBD2 may be the D gene (5 bases each). V was shortened by 7 bases and J by 4 bases, with 12 bases between the two germline ends. CDR1 is SQVTM, CDR2 ANQGSEA, per germline. The CDR3 extends over 12 amino acids. The CDR3: CSDGRGADTQYF. The CDR3 region has the DNA TGCAGCGACGGTAGGGGAGCAGATACGCAGTATTTT.

The genes are TRBV2 and TRBJ2-7; 10 bases fit TRBD1. The CDR3 contains 15 residues. Germline CDR1 is SNHLY and CDR2 is FYNNEI. V was clipped by 0 bases and J by 6 bases; unmatched bases: 5. The CDR3 DNA sequence: TGTGCCAGCAGTGAAGCGGGACAGGGGATTGGCGAGCAGTACTTC. Protein sequence: CASSEAGQGIGEQYF. The variable domain in full, completed from reference TRBV2 and TRBJ2-7, reads EPEVTQTPSHQVTQMGQEVILRCVPISNHLYFYWYRQILGQKVEFLVSFYNNEISEKSEIFDDQFSVERPDGSNFTLKIRSTKLEDSAMYFCASSEAGQGIGEQYFGPGTRLTVT.

This chain connects TRBV29-1 to TRBJ1-2; maybe TRBD1 (5 bases). V lost 5 bases and J lost 8, with 21 bases in between. Germline CDR1 SQVTM, CDR2 ANQGSEA. The CDR3 runs 14 residues. CDR3 DNA: TGCAGCGTTTCTGAAGGGGCCCTTGCGGGGGGCTACACCTTC. Protein product: CSVSEGALAGGYTF. Full variable domain (missing parts from reference TRBV29-1 and TRBJ1-2): SAVISQKPSRDICQRGTSLTIQCQVDSQVTMMFWYRQQPGQSLTLIATANQGSEATYESGFVIDKFPISRPNLTFSTLTVSNMSPEDSSIYLCSVSEGALAGGYTFGSGTRLTVV.

The chain couples TRBV7-8 to TRBJ2-5; D is uncertain. Germline assignment: CDR1 SGHVS and CDR2 FQNEAQ. The ends were cut back, 5 bases at V and 11 bases at J, with 27 bases in the middle. The CDR3 totals 16 residues. DNA for the CDR3: TGTGCCAGCAGCCCCGCGCGTACGACCGCATGGAATGAGCAGTACTTC. This gives the protein CASSPARTTAWNEQYF.

The gene calls are TRBV6-2 or TRBV6-3 and TRBJ2-7; 7 bases align to TRBD2. There are 17 residues in the CDR3. Germline V gives CDR1 MNHEY, CDR2 SVGEGT. V lost 5 bases, J lost 3 bases, and 16 bases stayed unmatched. CDR3 sequence: CASSPRLRMRGGYEQYF. The CDR3 region has the DNA TGTGCCAGCAGTCCTCGTCTGAGGATGCGCGGGGGCTACGAGCAGTACTTC.

This clonotype was picked up a small number of times. The chain carries TRBV24-1 and TRBJ2-1, with TRBD2 identical over 9 bases. This CDR3 comprises 19 residues. V shed 0 bases, J shed 0 bases, and the junction held 8 bases outside the gene matches. Germline CDR1 reads KGHDR; CDR2 reads SFDVKD. As DNA, the CDR3 is TGTGCCACCAGTGATTTGCGGGCTAGCGGGGAGGGCTCCTACAATGAGCAGTTCTTC. Its translation is CATSDLRASGEGSYNEQFF.

The chain is built from TRBV5-1 and TRBJ2-4; D is unclear. This CDR3 is built from 14 residues. Looked up from germline, CDR1 is SGHRS and CDR2 is YFSETQ. Trimming took 0 bases from V and 3 from J, leaving 7 bases between them. The chain's CDR3 is CASSLGPLKNIQYF. The CDR3 DNA reads as TGCGCCAGCAGCTTGGGGCCACTCAAAAACATTCAGTACTTC.

V usage is TRBV6-2 or TRBV6-3 and J usage is TRBJ2-6; D perhaps matches TRBD2 (5 bases). There are 15 residues in the CDR3. Per germline, CDR1 MNHEY and CDR2 SVGEGT. The germline V and J ends were trimmed by 2 bases and 2 bases, with 7 bases remaining between them. CDR3 in amino acids: CASSYEEAGANVLTF. DNA of the CDR3: TGTGCCAGCAGTTACGAGGAGGCTGGGGCCAACGTCCTGACTTTC.